The next 28 T cell receptor beta chains were all read from a single sample in a study of cytomegalovirus exposure and HLA in healthy donors. With 60 Vbeta and 13 Jbeta primers, the PCR was carried out. Method: immunoSEQ multiplex PCR; TCRdb's copy keeps in-frame clones and lacks some. Of approximately 90,000 clones in the sample, 75% to 90% are singletons; the top ten hold 6.5% to 9%. Specimen: PBMCs. These receptors all come from a man aged 35-49 years in good health and CMV-seropositive.

The chain couples TRBV2 to TRBJ2-7; D is perhaps TRBD2 (6 bases). Trimming took off 7 bases at V and 7 bases at J, with 20 bases between the two ends. The CDR3 has 14 residues. CDR1 is SNHLY and CDR2 is FYNNEI in the germline V gene. CDR3 coding DNA: TGTGCCAGCAAAATACCGGGACTTGACGGGGAGCAGTACTTC. Translation: CASKIPGLDGEQYF.

The rearrangement joins TRBV30 to TRBJ2-1; 10 bases map to TRBD2. The CDR3 spans 14 residues. The germline V gene has CDR1 GTSNPN and CDR2 SVGIG (reference sequence). V lost 4 bases to trimming and J lost 9 bases; unmatched junction nucleotides: 9. The CDR3 loop is CAWKRERGGSEQFF. The CDR3 region has the DNA TGTGCCTGGAAACGCGAGCGGGGGGGCAGTGAGCAGTTCTTC.

The CDR3 protein is CASSYRGLAIRTDTQYF. The CDR3 DNA reads TGTGCCAGCAGTTACCGGGGACTAGCGATACGCACAGATACGCAGTATTTT. The chain recombines TRBV27 with TRBJ2-3, with TRBD2 matching over 10 bases. This CDR3 has 17 amino acids. In germline, CDR1 is MNHEY, CDR2 SMNVEV (reference sequence). V lost 4 bases, J lost 1 base, and 8 bases stayed unmatched.

This clone has a handful of counts. The J gene is TRBJ1-6, the V gene TRBV6-6; no clear D. From germline, CDR1 is MNHNY and CDR2 SVGAGI (reference sequence). The V end was cut by 7 bases, the J end by 4 bases, with 5 bases between. The CDR3 has 12 amino acids. The CDR3 region has the DNA TGTGCCAGCAAACAATATAATTCACCCCTCCACTTT. It is translated as CASKQYNSPLHF.

This clone was counted a single time. This chain links TRBV19 with TRBJ2-1, with 9 bases matching TRBD2. V was clipped by 3 bases and J by 8 bases; unmatched bases: 11. The CDR3 runs 16 residues. Looked up from germline, CDR1 is LNHDA and CDR2 is SQIVND (reference sequence). CDR3 loop: CASSMSSGTDRDEQFF. The CDR3 bases are TGTGCCAGTAGTATGTCTAGCGGGACAGATCGGGATGAGCAGTTCTTC.

The CDR3 is CASSFFIPPTSASGELFF. In DNA form, the CDR3 reads TGTGCCAGCAGCTTTTTTATACCCCCGACTAGCGCTAGCGGGGAGCTGTTTTTT. V usage is TRBV5-5 and J usage is TRBJ2-2; 8 bases are shared with TRBD2. The CDR3 covers 18 residues. J lost 7 bases, V lost 2 bases, and 16 bases had no gene match. Germline-derived CDR1 and CDR2 are SGHKS and YYEKEE (reference sequence). The whole variable domain, remainder taken from reference TRBV5-5 and TRBJ2-2, is DAGVTQSPTHLIKTRGQQVTLRCSPISGHKSVSWYQQVLGQGPQFIFQYYEKEERGRGNFPDRFSARQFPNYSSELNVNALLLGDSALYLCASSFFIPPTSASGELFFGEGSRLTVL.

This chain uses TRBV5-4 with TRBJ2-3; D might be TRBD2 (5 bases). In germline, CDR1 is SGHNT, CDR2 YYREEE (reference sequence). V lost 4 bases and J 5 bases, leaving 14 bases between the germline ends. The CDR3 length is 14 residues. The DNA for the CDR3 is TGTGCCAGCAGCATCCGGGGAGCCCAAGATACGCAGTATTTT. Its protein is CASSIRGAQDTQYF. The full variable domain, its missing parts supplied by reference TRBV5-4 and TRBJ2-3, is ETGVTQSPTHLIKTRGQQVTLRCSSQSGHNTVSWYQQALGQGPQFIFQYYREEENGRGNFPPRFSGLQFPNYSSELNVNALELDDSALYLCASSIRGAQDTQYFGPGTRLTVL.

V gene TRBV7-2 combines with J gene TRBJ2-3, with 7 bases matching TRBD2. Germline V lookup: CDR1 SGHTA, CDR2 FQGNSA. The CDR3 spans 16 residues. V shed 4 bases, J shed 0 bases, and the junction held 7 bases outside the gene matches. This chain's CDR3 is CASSSLRDYSTDTQYF. In DNA, the CDR3 is TGTGCCAGCAGCTCCCTCCGGGACTACAGCACAGATACGCAGTATTTT.

V usage is TRBV9 and J usage is TRBJ1-2, with 9 bases matching TRBD1. V trimming: 4 bases; J trimming: 8 bases; junction bases outside the gene matches: 6. The CDR3 covers 13 residues. Per germline, CDR1 SGDLS and CDR2 YYNGEE. The CDR3 DNA reads as TGTGCCAGCAGCCAGGGACAGGGTAGCGGCTACACCTTC. This translates into CASSQGQGSGYTF. Filled out from reference TRBV9 and TRBJ1-2, the complete variable domain reads DSGVTQTPKHLITATGQRVTLRCSPRSGDLSVYWYQQSLDQGLQFLIQYYNGEERAKGNILERFSAQQFPDLHSELNLSSLELGDSALYFCASSQGQGSGYTFGSGTRLTVV.

Only one count was recorded for this clone. V and J are TRBV25-1 and TRBJ2-3; 8 nucleotides match TRBD1. V was clipped by 6 bases and J by 0 bases; unmatched bases: 14. Germline-derived CDR1 and CDR2 are MGHDK and SYGVNS. The CDR3 length is 18 residues. Written as DNA, the CDR3 is TGTGCCAGCAGCCCTCTCCAGGGGGCACCCCAAAGCACAGATACGCAGTATTTT. Residues: CASSPLQGAPQSTDTQYF.

This chain uses TRBV7-6 with TRBJ2-1; 13 bases agree with TRBD2. Germline V lookup: CDR1 SGHVS, CDR2 FNYEAQ. This CDR3 has 15 residues. The V and J ends lost 2 bases and 8 bases, in that order; junction bases with no gene match: 3. CDR3 sequence (DNA): TGTGCCAGCAGCTTAACTAGCGGGGGGGCTTATGAGCAGTTCTTC. As protein: CASSLTSGGAYEQFF.

The chain couples TRBV6-1 to TRBJ1-6; TRBD1 is a possible D gene (5 bases). V lost 5 bases and J 7 bases, leaving 15 bases between the germline ends. In germline, CDR1 is MNHNS, CDR2 SASEGT. CDR3 length equals 15 residues. The CDR3 here is CASSSGYRGNSPLHF. The CDR3 coding sequence is TGTGCCAGCAGTTCAGGGTACCGAGGAAATTCACCCCTCCACTTT.

The rearrangement joins TRBV6-1 to TRBJ1-2; 7 bases agree with TRBD1. This CDR3 comprises 13 residues. Germline CDR1 is MNHNS and CDR2 is SASEGT. After removal of 2 bases from V and 3 bases from J, the junction contained 0 bases not matched to a gene. Here the CDR3 DNA reads TGTGCCAGCAGTGAACAGGGGGACTATGGCTACACCTTC. Its translation is CASSEQGDYGYTF.

V and J are TRBV5-6 and TRBJ2-1; 8 bases map to TRBD2. The CDR3 loop spans 16 amino acids. V lost 1 base and J lost 10; bases outside the gene matches: 13. CDR1 and CDR2 from the germline V gene are SGHDT and YYEEEE. CDR3 in amino acids: CASSLYSGRVVGEQFF. DNA for the CDR3: TGTGCCAGCAGCTTGTACTCCGGGAGGGTTGTCGGGGAGCAGTTCTTC.

This chain joins TRBV20-1 and TRBJ1-1, with TRBD1 matching 7 bases. Germline lookup yields CDR1 DFQATT and CDR2 SNEGSKA (reference sequence). V shed 4 bases and J 10 bases; nucleotides not matched to a gene: 6. The CDR3 covers 11 residues. The CDR3 here is CSAKFGQVAFF. CDR3 nucleotides: TGCAGTGCTAAATTCGGACAGGTAGCTTTCTTT.

This clone was counted a few times. The J gene is TRBJ1-1, the V gene TRBV7-9; D unresolved. The CDR3 covers 11 residues. Germline CDR1 reads SEHNR; CDR2 reads FQNEAQ (reference sequence). Trimming left V 5 bases short and J 12 bases short, with 13 bases between. The CDR3 loop is CASSRGRETFF. For the CDR3, the DNA is TGTGCCAGCAGCCGCGGACGGGAGACTTTCTTT. The full variable domain, its missing parts supplied by reference TRBV7-9 and TRBJ1-1, is DTGVSQNPRHKITKRGQNVTFRCDPISEHNRLYWYRQTLGQGPEFLTYFQNEAQLEKSRLLSDRFSAERPKGSFSTLEIQRTEQGDSAMYLCASSRGRETFFGQGTRLTVV.

The J gene is TRBJ1-1, the V gene TRBV19; D is possibly TRBD1 (6 bases). The CDR3 covers 13 residues. V gave up 5 bases and J gave up 2 bases, with 9 bases separating them. Germline V CDR1 and CDR2: LNHDA, SQIVND (reference sequence). This chain's CDR3 is CASSARGNTEAFF. In nucleotides, the CDR3 is TGTGCCAGTAGTGCCAGGGGAAACACTGAAGCTTTCTTT.

This chain links TRBV6-6 with TRBJ1-2; no firm D call. Per germline, CDR1 MNHNY and CDR2 SVGAGI (reference sequence). V lost 6 bases, J lost 8 bases, and 16 bases lay in between. The CDR3 runs 13 residues. The CDR3 DNA follows: TGTGCCAGCAGCGACACTCGCGCGGGAGGCTACACCTTC. As protein: CASSDTRAGGYTF.

The genes are TRBV7-6 and TRBJ2-5; TRBD1 matches at 11 bases. Near its end, the DNA agrees better with TRBJ2-7, so the J call may be wrong. This CDR3 comprises 14 residues. The germline V gene encodes CDR1 SGHVS and CDR2 FNYEAQ. The CDR3, as DNA: TGTGCCAGCACCGCCGGGACAGGGGGCTACGAGCAGTACTTC. It specifies CASTAGTGGYEQYF.

The count of this clone is one. V usage is TRBV2 and J usage is TRBJ2-3; 7 bases are a match to TRBD2. This CDR3 has 17 amino acids. V lost 8 bases and J lost 0; bases outside the gene matches: 14. Germline V lookup: CDR1 SNHLY, CDR2 FYNNEI. The DNA for the CDR3 is TGTGCCAGCTCTAAAGGGAGGGCGGGATGGAGCACAGATACGCAGTATTTT. Translating it yields CASSKGRAGWSTDTQYF.

The chain has TRBV9 and TRBJ2-7; no definite D call. In germline, CDR1 is SGDLS, CDR2 YYNGEE. Trimming removed 10 bases from V and 1 base from J, with 12 bases in between. This CDR3 has 12 residues. The CDR3 spells CAGPPRSYEQYF. The CDR3, as DNA: TGTGCCGGTCCTCCTCGGTCCTACGAGCAGTACTTC.

The rearrangement links TRBV7-9 to TRBJ1-1; D is unresolved. CDR1 is SEHNR and CDR2 is FQNEAQ in the germline V gene (reference sequence). The CDR3 has 14 residues. V dropped 5 bases and J dropped 7 bases, with 17 bases sitting between them. The CDR3 region is CASSEHTRVGEAFF. CDR3 coding DNA: TGTGCCAGCAGCGAGCACACCCGGGTGGGTGAAGCTTTCTTT.

The CDR3 region is CASSLGTTSYEQYF. CDR3 DNA: TGCGCCAGCAGCTTAGGCACTACCTCCTACGAGCAGTACTTC. The V and J genes are TRBV5-1 and TRBJ2-7; D unclear. Germline-derived CDR1 and CDR2 are SGHRS and YFSETQ. This CDR3 has 14 amino acids. V was clipped by 2 bases and J by 0 bases, with 9 bases between them.

V is TRBV11-1 and J is TRBJ2-7; TRBD1 aligns across 9 bases. There are 16 residues in the CDR3. V was clipped by 5 bases and J by 4 bases; unmatched bases: 12. CDR1 SGHAT and CDR2 FQDESV come from the germline V gene (reference sequence). The CDR3 protein is CASSHVQGALSYEQYF. The CDR3 DNA follows: TGTGCCAGCAGCCATGTACAGGGGGCGCTCTCATACGAGCAGTACTTC.

The J gene is TRBJ1-2, the V gene TRBV2; 7 positions agree with TRBD1. This CDR3 region has 13 residues. With V trimmed by 4 bases and J by 7 bases, 6 bases remained unmatched. The germline CDR1 and CDR2 sequences are SNHLY and FYNNEI. The CDR3 spells CASSADRVRGYTF. The CDR3 bases are TGTGCCAGCAGTGCTGACAGGGTACGTGGCTACACCTTC.

The chain links TRBV5-6 to TRBJ1-1; a possible D gene is TRBD1 (5 bases). Per the germline V gene, CDR1 is SGHDT and CDR2 is YYEEEE. This CDR3 is 13 amino acids long. V was pared by 3 bases and J by 4 bases, with 10 bases between. CDR3 sequence reads: CASSWSQGTEAFF. In nucleotides, the CDR3 is TGTGCCAGCAGCTGGTCTCAGGGCACTGAAGCTTTCTTT.

The chain uses TRBV27 and TRBJ1-3; D not certain. Trimming removed 3 bases from V and 4 bases from J, with 7 bases in between. This CDR3 comprises 13 residues. Germline CDR1 MNHEY, CDR2 SMNVEV (reference sequence). CDR3 nucleotides: TGTGCCAGCAGTTTCACAGCAGGAAACACCATATATTTT. Translating gives CASSFTAGNTIYF.

The chain recombines TRBV7-2 with TRBJ1-2; 9 bases fit TRBD1. CDR1 is SGHTA, CDR2 FQGNSA, per germline. The CDR3 covers 14 residues. V gave up 3 bases and J gave up 1 base; unmatched junction bases: 0. The CDR3 nucleotides are TGTGCCAGCAGCTTGGACAGGGGTAACTATGGCTACACCTTC. Amino acid sequence: CASSLDRGNYGYTF.